The 9 T cell receptor beta chains in this list originate from one sample, sequenced in a study of cytomegalovirus exposure and HLA in healthy donors. Assay used: immunoSEQ multiplex PCR; TCRdb lists only in-frame clones, some missing. The table shows under 200,000 clones, with about three quarters occurring only once. Sequencing was performed on PBMCs. The receptors shown here come from a woman between 25 and 40 years old in good health and CMV-seronegative.

The V and J genes are TRBV19 and TRBJ2-1; tentative D call: TRBD1 (7 bases). V lost 0 bases and J lost 3, with 15 bases in between. This CDR3 has 17 amino acids. The germline V gene encodes CDR1 LNHDA and CDR2 SQIVND (reference sequence). The CDR3 here is CASSIDLGGGFYNEQFF. Written as DNA, the CDR3 is TGTGCCAGTAGTATAGATCTAGGAGGGGGCTTCTACAATGAGCAGTTCTTC.

The chain couples TRBV30 to TRBJ1-1; tentatively, D is TRBD1 (5 bases). This CDR3 spans 14 amino acids. Between the trimmed V and J ends, which lost 5 bases and 5 bases, there was a span of 18 bases. CDR1 is GTSNPN, CDR2 SVGIG, per germline (reference sequence). The CDR3 DNA reads TGTGCCTGGGGTGCAGGCGACCGGGGGACTGAAGCTTTCTTT. It yields the protein CAWGAGDRGTEAFF.

This chain uses TRBV18 with TRBJ2-1; maybe TRBD1 (5 bases). V gave up 2 bases and J gave up 0 bases, with 14 bases separating them. Germline V gene lookup returns CDR1 KGHSH and CDR2 LQKENI. There are 17 residues in the CDR3. As DNA, the CDR3 is TGTGCCAGCTCACCATCTACAGGCTTAAGCTCCTACAATGAGCAGTTCTTC. Translating gives CASSPSTGLSSYNEQFF.

The chain links TRBV11-1 to TRBJ2-7; weak D call: TRBD2 (6 bases). Trimming pared 3 bases from V and 3 bases from J, leaving 18 bases between. Germline CDR1 SGHAT, CDR2 FQDESV (reference sequence). The CDR3 runs to 16 residues. The CDR3 coding sequence is TGTGCCAGCAGCTTGACAGCGGGCCCGGGGCTCTACGAGCAGTACTTC. It codes for CASSLTAGPGLYEQYF.

The chain joins TRBV5-1 to TRBJ1-1; D possibly corresponds to TRBD1 (6 bases). The CDR3 has 15 residues. Germline lookup yields CDR1 SGHRS and CDR2 YFSETQ. V was clipped by 1 base and J by 1 base, with 11 bases between them. The CDR3 coding sequence is TGCGCCAGCAGCTTGACAGGGTCAGGGAACACTGAAGCTTTCTTT. Its protein product is CASSLTGSGNTEAFF.

CDR3 sequence reads: CASSPVTGEYETQYF. The DNA for the CDR3 is TGTGCCAGCTCACCAGTAACAGGGGAGTATGAGACCCAGTACTTC. The chain employs TRBV18 and TRBJ2-5, with 7 positions matching TRBD1. V lost 2 bases, J lost 5 bases, and 8 bases stayed unmatched. CDR1 KGHSH and CDR2 LQKENI come from the germline V gene. The CDR3 length is 15 residues.

This clone showed up just once. V and J are TRBV7-3 and TRBJ2-1, with a weak D call TRBD1 (6 bases). This CDR3 is 18 amino acids long. Per germline, CDR1 SGHTA and CDR2 FQGTGA. Trimming shortened V by 1 base and J by 1 base, and 17 bases separated the two germline ends. CDR3: CASSLRRGGGLSYNEQFF. Written as DNA, the CDR3 is TGTGCCAGCAGCTTAAGACGAGGTGGGGGCCTATCCTACAATGAGCAGTTCTTC.

Ten or more counts support this clone. The rearrangement links TRBV6-5 to TRBJ2-7; D gene uncertain. V was trimmed by 5 bases and J by 1 base, leaving 12 bases between them. The CDR3 is 14 amino acids. CDR1 MNHEY and CDR2 SVGAGI come from the germline V gene. CDR3 sequence: CASSPSEPSYEQYF. CDR3 bases: TGTGCCAGCAGTCCCTCGGAGCCATCCTACGAGCAGTACTTC.

The chain uses TRBV27 and TRBJ1-1; 7 bases match TRBD1. CDR1 is MNHEY and CDR2 is SMNVEV in the germline V gene (reference sequence). The CDR3 spans 14 residues. Losses at the gene ends were 3 bases for V and 3 bases for J; bases not matched to a gene: 4. Here the CDR3 DNA reads TGTGCCAGCAGTTTGGGGGACAGAGACACTGAAGCTTTCTTT. The encoded protein is CASSLGDRDTEAFF.